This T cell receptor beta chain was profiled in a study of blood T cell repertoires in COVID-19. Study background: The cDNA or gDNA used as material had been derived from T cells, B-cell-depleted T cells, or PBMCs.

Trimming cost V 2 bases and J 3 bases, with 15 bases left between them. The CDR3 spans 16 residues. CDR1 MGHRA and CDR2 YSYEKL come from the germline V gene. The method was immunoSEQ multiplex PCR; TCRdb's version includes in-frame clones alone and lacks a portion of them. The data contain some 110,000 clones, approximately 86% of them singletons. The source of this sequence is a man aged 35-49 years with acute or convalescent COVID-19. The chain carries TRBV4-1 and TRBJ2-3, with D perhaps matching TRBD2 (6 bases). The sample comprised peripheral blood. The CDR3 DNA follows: TGCGCCAGCAGCCAACTACAGACCCTAGCGACAGATACGCAGTATTTT. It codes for CASSQLQTLATDTQYF.